This T cell receptor beta chain derives from a study of CD8+CD57+ T cells in acquired aplastic anemia. Background on the study: The mean DNA yield obtained from sorted CD4+ and CD8+ cells came to 3.2 ug.

The length of the CDR3 is 12 residues. Germline lookup yields CDR1 DFQATT and CDR2 SNEGSKA (reference sequence). With V trimmed by 2 bases and J by 5 bases, 3 bases remained unmatched. About this clonotype itself: What it binds is not known.

Those patients picked for sequencing had displayed CD8+CD57+ cell expansion on flow cytometry. Blood was sampled before the patients had received any therapy. Profiling that covered TCR beta VDJ and CDR3 relied on genomic DNA as its template. TCRdb analysed the reads with MiXCR anew, one entry per CDR3 protein. Of around 200,000 distinct CDR3 sequences in the sample, 60% to 80% are singletons; the top ten hold roughly 61%. Study observations and caveats: Patients and controls were found to share fewer than 35 CD8+ CDR3 sequences. CD8+ Simpson's diversity did not differ significantly between patients and controls.

The specimen was sorted CD4+, CD8+, or CD8+CD57+ T cells (not recorded which) from PBMCs. This clonotype was sampled from a human donor with aplastic anemia. V usage is TRBV20-1 and J usage is TRBJ2-7, with 7 bases fitting TRBD1. The CDR3 is CSARRDSHEQYF. The CDR3 nucleotides read TGCAGTGCTAGACGGGACAGCCACGAGCAGTACTTC.